This T cell receptor beta chain was sequenced during a study of CXCR4 blockade with PD-1 therapy in pancreatic cancer (dated by TCRdb to the late 2010s). Background on the whole study: The study analyzed resected pancreatic ductal adenocarcinoma using both multiplex immunohistochemistry and TCRbeta immunosequencing, alongside ex vivo slice culture that tested PD-1 and CXCR4 blockade. To assess intratumoral heterogeneity, two geographically distinct regions from each of over 5 tumors were TCR-sequenced. Results the study describes overall, beyond this receptor: A strong correlation was found between the frequency of an amino acid clone and the number of distinct nucleotide rearrangements encoding that clone, which suggests convergent selection driven by common tumor antigens. Tumors had clonal expansion, with a mean productive clonality of around 0.15 compared with roughly 0.05 in healthy blood, yet clonality showed no correlation with survival. Only TCRbeta chains were sequenced, so true antigen-specificity overlap of convergent dominant clones remained unconfirmed pending paired alpha-beta single-cell sequencing.

None of the patients whose archived tumor blocks were used had received neoadjuvant therapy prior to resection. In the preserved-tissue arm, the study used approximately 30 surgical resection samples taken from 25 or so pancreatic ductal adenocarcinoma patients who had not previously been treated. DNA for the resection arm was extracted from ten 5-micron curls of FFPE tumor cut next to the multiplex immunohistochemistry slide. The immunoSEQ Assay at Adaptive Biotechnologies was used to immunosequence TCRbeta CDR3 regions from the extracted DNA. Processing in the source paper ran as follows. To measure the absolute abundance of each unique TCRbeta CDR3, the sequences were collapsed and filtered. Clonality was calculated as 1 minus Pielou's evenness, using only productive in-frame rearrangements. Regional overlap was measured by following the top 100 nucleotide rearrangements across paired samples, and the Morisita index was used to compare paired samples with unrelated samples. The immunoSEQ Rearrangement Details tool was used to assess convergence of nucleotide rearrangements onto identical amino acid sequences. TCRdb's version of the immuneACCESS table is confined to in-frame rearrangements and falls short of the full clone set. An unresolved V gene accounts for under half of the shortfall where checked; the remainder is of unknown origin. The V and J calls and the clone size are those of that table, but D and trimming were determined from the DNA. The sample contains some 5,000 clones, around 62% of them found a single time. Together, the top ten hold roughly an eighth of the sample.

This clone was detected a few times. Its antigen specificity is not known. Per-base quality was not reported, and no clone a single base away is much larger than it. The sequenced sample consisted of tumor tissue. The receptor comes from a human donor with pancreatic ductal adenocarcinoma.

In nucleotides, the sequence is TGTGCCAGCAGCTCGGTCTTTGAGCAGTTCTTC. This yields the protein CASSSVFEQFF. The sequence links TRBV14 to TRBJ2-1, with the D gene uncertain. The V end loses 5 bases and the J end loses 9 bases, and a stretch of 8 bases separates them. The germline V gene sets CDR1 to SGHDN and CDR2 to FVKESK. The CDR3 goes from the cysteine to the phenylalanine over 11 residues. Only CDR3 DNA is held: 33 bases, read in frame from base 1.